This TCR beta chain was identified in a study of T cell repertoires in cytomegalovirus infection. Study-level background: Public TCR beta signatures indicated both CMV infection and matching HLA type.

In regard to this clonotype: Its antigen is as yet unknown.

TCRdb reprocessed the reads with MiXCR, giving one entry per CDR3 protein. The sample includes around 140,000 distinct CDR3 sequences, 32% of them seen just once. Overall study results and limits: Pooled public TCR beta family frequency picked out CMV carriers with the relevant HLA.

The starting material was CD8+ T cells from cultured PBMCs, obtained from culture after CMV antigen stimulation. This TCR came from a human donor in good health (CMV status not recorded). Some clones in this sample may be carry-over from other donors' samples.

CDR3 amino acids: CATSRVGRGDEQYF. Written as DNA, the CDR3 is TGTGCCACCAGCAGAGTGGGCAGGGGGGACGAGCAGTACTTC. V and J are TRBV15 and TRBJ2-7, with D perhaps TRBD1 (7 bases). Germline V gives CDR1 LNHNV, CDR2 YYDKDF (reference sequence). The CDR3 runs to 14 residues. V was trimmed by 1 base and J by 5 bases, leaving 12 bases between them.